Given below is one T cell receptor (beta chain) in context. As yet, its antigen is unknown. This sample was taken from a study of cytomegalovirus exposure and HLA in healthy donors. Libraries were prepared by immunoSEQ multiplex PCR; TCRdb keeps only in-frame clonotypes and omits some of them. The sample shows some 200,000 clones, about 90% of them seen only once. V shed 0 bases, J shed 5 bases, and the junction held 7 bases outside the gene matches. The germline V gene encodes CDR1 SGHDT and CDR2 YYEEEE. The CDR3 is 15 residues long. Study-level points and caveats: Within the 95 to 150 validation repertoires, first-cohort TCR clusters tended to co-occur, according to a later analysis. For cytomegalovirus status, the classifier reportedly gave diagnoses with high specificity and sensitivity.

The sequencing sample was made of PBMCs. This TCR was recovered from a woman aged 18-30 years in good health and CMV-seronegative. This sequence joins TRBV5-6 and TRBJ1-1, with TRBD1 identical over 7 bases. CDR3 in amino acids: CASSLGRGPRTEAFF. CDR3 coding DNA: TGTGCCAGCAGCTTGGGGAGGGGGCCGAGGACTGAAGCTTTCTTT.